This T cell receptor (beta chain) came from a study of OX40 agonist ivuxolimab in advanced cancers. The repertoire was sequenced with immunoSEQ multiplex PCR; TCRdb's copy has only in-frame clones and lacks some. The sample has roughly 70,000 clones; around 83% are singletons. Germline V gene lookup returns CDR1 MNHNY and CDR2 SVGAGI (reference sequence). This CDR3 is built from 11 residues. The rearrangement joins TRBV6-6 to TRBJ2-5; TRBD1 might be the D (6 bases). The DNA end is a closer match to TRBJ2-7, so the J assignment may be wrong. This specimen consisted of CD4+ or CD8+ T cells sorted from blood, obtained in a trial of the OX40 agonist ivuxolimab. The sequence derives from an adult with an advanced solid tumor such as melanoma, head and neck, liver or kidney cancer. CDR3 bases: TGTGCCAGCAGGGACAGCTACGAGCAGTACTTC. Its translation: CASRDSYEQYF.